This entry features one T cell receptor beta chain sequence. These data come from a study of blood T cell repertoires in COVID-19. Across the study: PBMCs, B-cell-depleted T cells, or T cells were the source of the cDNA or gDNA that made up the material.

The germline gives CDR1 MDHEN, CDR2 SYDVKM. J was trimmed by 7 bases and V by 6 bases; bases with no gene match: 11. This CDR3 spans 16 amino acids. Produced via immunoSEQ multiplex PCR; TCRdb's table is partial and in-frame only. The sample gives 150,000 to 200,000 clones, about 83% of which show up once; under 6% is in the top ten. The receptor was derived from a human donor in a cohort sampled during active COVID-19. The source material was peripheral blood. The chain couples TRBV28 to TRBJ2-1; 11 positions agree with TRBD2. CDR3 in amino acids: CASRDLLAGDRNEQFF. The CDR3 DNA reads TGTGCCAGCAGAGACTTACTAGCGGGAGACCGGAATGAGCAGTTCTTC. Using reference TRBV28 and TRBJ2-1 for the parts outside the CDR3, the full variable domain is DVKVTQSSRYLVKRTGEKVFLECVQDMDHENMFWYRQDPGLGLRLIYFSYDVKMKEKGDIPEGYSVSREKKERFSLILESASTNQTSMYLCASRDLLAGDRNEQFFGPGTRLTVL.